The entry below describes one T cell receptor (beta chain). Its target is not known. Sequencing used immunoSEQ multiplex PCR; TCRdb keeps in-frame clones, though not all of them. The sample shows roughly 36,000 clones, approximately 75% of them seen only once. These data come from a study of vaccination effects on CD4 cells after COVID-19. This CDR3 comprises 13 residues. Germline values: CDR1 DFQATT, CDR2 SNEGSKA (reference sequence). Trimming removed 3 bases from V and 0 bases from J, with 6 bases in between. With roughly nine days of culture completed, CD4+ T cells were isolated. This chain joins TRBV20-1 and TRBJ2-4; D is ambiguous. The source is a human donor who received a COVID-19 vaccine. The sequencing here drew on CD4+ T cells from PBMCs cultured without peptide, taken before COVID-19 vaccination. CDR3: CSASDLAKNIQYF. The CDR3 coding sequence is TGCAGTGCTAGTGATCTAGCCAAAAACATTCAGTACTTC.